This TCR beta chain was found in a study of T cell responses to AZD1222 COVID-19 vaccine (dated by TCRdb to about 2021). Regarding the complete study: A total of under 250 trial participants underwent TCR sequencing, of whom about 200 had received two doses of AZD1222 and approximately 25 had received two doses of the MenACWY control vaccine. Trial participants were enrolled by age into subgroups of 18-55, 56-69 and 70-plus years, and about 150, 27 and 61 TCR-sequenced participants, respectively, were included in these subgroups.

CDR1 and CDR2 are read off the germline V gene as SGHNT and YENEEA. Including the terminal cysteine and phenylalanine, the CDR3 comprises 14 residues. Just CDR3 DNA is preserved here, 42 bases in frame from base 1. V trim: 4 bases; J trim: 6 bases; unmatched bases: 3. To note about this clone: Its antigen is still unknown. Nothing much larger sits one base from this clone, and base qualities are not available.

Interpreted using the paper, the time point label stands for: baseline before first vaccination. What the treatment or condition label conveys for this sample: meningococcal conjugate vaccine given as trial control. The vaccinee samples were drawn from two UK trials, COV001 and COV002, one of which was a single-blind randomized controlled phase 2/3 trial testing AZD1222 (ChAdOx1 nCoV-19) in healthy adults. For TCRbeta chain sequencing, PBMC samples from trial participants were taken at day 0 and at day 28 after the second dose. What the work shows at the level of the full study, not this receptor alone: Spike-specific TCR breadth and depth rose significantly after two AZD1222 doses compared with day 0 and with MenACWY recipients. CD4 TCRs associated with the vaccine covered the entire spike protein, and the dominant responses were in regions 160-218 and 743-854. In the small 56-69-year group, the increase in depth fell short of significance, most likely because of low power. Because no day 14 peak-response samples were available, the repertoires could be characterized only after the peak T cell response. Most participants were white British and females outnumbered males, and the authors suggested that clonal diversity may have been underestimated. Epitopes outside the regions mutated in the B.1.351 and B.1.1.7 variants were reportedly recognized by nearly half of the unique spike-specific TCRs. Conclusions about previously exposed vaccinees are limited, since just a handful of AZD1222 recipients were seropositive for SARS-CoV-2 at baseline.

The CDR3 regions of human TCRbeta chains were analyzed by immunosequencing. As for the authors' bioinformatics: Repertoire TCRs were checked for matches against a reference library of SARS-CoV-2-specific TCRs that had been generated using the MIRA antigen-specificity platform. Breadth was defined as the fraction of unique TCRs that were SARS-CoV-2-associated. Depth was defined as the fraction of total T cells that were SARS-CoV-2-associated. Each spike-specific TCR was assigned to its reactive spike region and to a CD4 or CD8 class using the MIRA data. Log10-transformed breadth and depth values were compared by one-way ANOVA with Sidak's multiple comparisons tests. Sourced from immuneACCESS, this table was stored by TCRdb with only in-frame sequences that have V and J called. A share of the clones is absent; for the studies checked, an unresolved V gene accounts for under half, and the remainder has no known explanation. The DNA gave D and trimming, while V, J and clone size come from that table. This sample has 200,000 or so clones in its table, and approximately 87% of those were observed once. The ten largest clones represent about 3% of the sample.

The sequence is built from TRBV11-3 and TRBJ2-3, with 11 junctional bases fitting TRBD2. Sequencing used peripheral blood, obtained on day 0 of MenACWY control vaccination. This TCR was sampled from an adult in good health. The nucleotide sequence reads as follows: TGTGCCAGCAGCTCACTAGCGGGAGCGGATACGCAGTATTTT. Translation gives CASSSLAGADTQYF.